This T cell receptor (beta chain) was obtained from a study of blood T cells in healthy people across ages. This CDR3 region has 14 residues. Germline V gene sequence: CDR1 SGHRS, CDR2 YFSETQ. V lost 4 bases and J lost 5, with 13 bases in between. It was with a sample-barcoded 5' primer and a J-beta primer mix that a second PCR of about 6 to 11 cycles was run. The authors tagged each cDNA molecule using a template-switch adaptor with 12 random nucleotides. TCRdb itself ran the 5' RACE reads through MiXCR, one entry per CDR3 protein. Seen here are 700,000 or so distinct CDR3 sequences, approximately 22% observed once, and the top ten hold 22%.

The chain couples TRBV5-1 to TRBJ2-1; the D gene could be TRBD1 or TRBD2 (5 bases each). The origin of this receptor is an older man in good health. Source material: blood. The CDR3 region has the DNA TGCGCCAGCAGCCCAGCAAGGGGACACAATGAGCAGTTCTTC. This gives the protein CASSPARGHNEQFF.